This T cell receptor (beta chain) emerged from a study of glioma-infiltrating T cells after dendritic cell vaccination. For this clone: Its antigen is still unknown.

The PCR used 60 V beta and 13 J beta primers. The assay was immunoSEQ multiplex PCR, and TCRdb's table has in-frame clones only and misses some. Of tens of thousands of clones listed, roughly 80% were seen once; the top ten hold over 8.5%. Study-wide results and limits: Survival was not directly related to TCR clonality in these patients.

V dropped 4 bases and J dropped 9; count of bases not matched to a gene: 2. The germline V gene encodes CDR1 SGHTA and CDR2 FQGNSA. CDR3 length equals 13 residues. Only patients with spare fresh-frozen tumor and over two years of follow-up were included. The TCR was taken from a human donor with glioblastoma. Sample: blood, taken before dendritic cell vaccination. The chain links TRBV7-2 to TRBJ1-6; 8 nucleotides agree with TRBD1. In DNA, the CDR3 is TGTGCCAGCAGCTCGGACAGGGTTTCACCCCTCCACTTT. It encodes CASSSDRVSPLHF.